This entry is about one TCR beta chain. The antigen is unknown. These data come from a study of CD8+ T cells in alopecia areata. Study details: Among treated patients, severity was scored by affected scalp area percentage.

Extracted RNA was reverse transcribed, and the resulting cDNA served as sequencing template. The protocol was immunoSEQ multiplex PCR, while the TCRdb copy is restricted to in-frame clones and leaves out a portion. The table has over 95,000 clones, 56% seen once. The treatment was: oral pan-JAK inhibitor, 5-10 mg twice daily. Both peripheral blood and punch biopsies of lesional scalp skin were obtained from patients who had alopecia areata. Trimming pared 2 bases from V and 5 bases from J, leaving 6 bases between. This CDR3 spans 12 amino acids. The germline gives CDR1 MNHNY, CDR2 SVGAGI (reference sequence). Regarding the study as a whole: Under tofacitinib, numerous expanded lesional clonotypes remained detectable in scalp and blood. Tofacitinib significantly brought down scalp clonality and expanded CD8+ clones among top 100.

This rearrangement joins TRBV6-6 to TRBJ2-5; D remains unclear. The source is a human donor with alopecia areata. The input for sequencing was CD4+ T cells sorted from blood, taken at week 24, from a patient treated with tofacitinib. The CDR3 is CASSYVGETQYF. The CDR3 DNA reads as TGTGCCAGCAGTTACGTGGGGGAGACCCAGTACTTC.